This T cell receptor (beta chain) was profiled in a study of Ad26.COV2.S vaccination and SARS-CoV-2 variants (dated by TCRdb to the early 2020s). In terms of the full investigation: Vaccine-arm donors were drawn from COV1001, a multicentre, randomized, double-blind, placebo-controlled phase I-IIa trial of Ad26.COV2.S in healthy adults. Ad26.COV2.S was administered intramuscularly at a dose of 5x10^10 or 1x10^11 viral particles, either as one shot or as two shots given 56 days apart. Sequencing of the TCRbeta repertoire served to evaluate the specificity and breadth of SARS-CoV-2-reactive T cell receptors following Ad26.COV2.S vaccination. The TCR-sequenced set comprised around 30 samples: approximately 20 Ad26.COV2.S vaccine recipients, 5 placebo recipients and 8 SARS-CoV-2 convalescent individuals. Trial participants were randomized into five groups of five, in which low-dose or high-dose Ad26.COV2.S was given once or twice, or placebo was given on both occasions. Throughout the experiments and outcome assessment, investigators stayed blinded to trial group allocation.

Beyond this particular receptor, the publication reports: Vaccine and placebo recipients had comparable non-spike TCR breadth, which fits with the vaccine containing only spike. The study was not powered for comparison of responses between vaccine doses or regimens. After vaccination, substantial breadth of spike-specific CD8+ and CD4+ T cell responses was reported. Compared with placebo recipients, Ad26.COV2.S recipients showed higher spike-specific TCR breadth (P = 0.0014). The authors noted that total T cell responses may have been underestimated by the TCR breadth and depth analyses.

The treatment or condition label, as the study defines it: around 19 received Ad26.COV2.S at low or high dose, single or two shots; about 5 received placebo; per-sample allocation not given. Repertoires of vaccine and placebo recipients were sequenced from samples taken on day 63 after the first injection. Cohort 1b enrolled 25 or so adults aged 18-55 years at a single site in Boston, USA, between 29 July and 7 August 2020. Ad26.COV2.S was a replication-incompetent adenovirus type 26 vector expressing a prefusion-stabilized SARS-CoV-2 spike protein from the original Wuhan strain. Based on the germline V gene, the CDR1 and CDR2 sequences are KGHSH and LQKENI. There are 15 amino acids in the CDR3, from cysteine to phenylalanine inclusive. Kept here is only the CDR3 DNA, which spans 45 bases and is read in frame from base 1. V is pruned by 2 bases and J by 5 bases, leaving 4 bases of the junction without a gene match.

The immunoSEQ Assay was used to sequence TCRbeta CDR3 regions. After extraction, genomic DNA underwent amplification by bias-controlled multiplex PCR, followed by high-throughput sequencing. As for the authors' bioinformatics: To quantify the absolute abundance of every unique TCRbeta CDR3 region, sequences were collapsed and filtered. Usable DNA was measured by amplifying reference genes present in all nucleated cells, and TCRbeta template counts were normalized to that usable DNA to estimate T cell fraction. Repertoire TCRs were annotated as SARS-CoV-2-specific when V gene, CDR3 amino acid sequence and J gene were exactly matched to a known reactive TCR set. MIRA supplied the reference SARS-CoV-2 TCR set, which was filtered for enrichment in COVID-19-positive ImmuneCODE repertoires so that public or cross-reactive TCRs were removed. Based on the MIRA antigens, annotated TCRs were further analysed at the level of specific ORF or position within ORF. Depth was the summed frequency of annotated unique rearrangements, while breadth was defined as annotated unique rearrangements over total unique productive rearrangements. Group comparisons of TCR breadth used two-sided Wilcoxon rank-sum tests. Held by TCRdb, this immuneACCESS table contains in-frame sequences only and omits some clones. Under half of the omission traces to an unresolved V gene where checked; the cause of the rest is unknown. V and J calls and clone size come straight from that table; D and trimming were deduced from the DNA. This sample holds about 320,000 clones; around 83% were observed only once. The ten largest make up approximately 2% of the sample.

Concerning this clone: Its cognate antigen has yet to be identified. Base qualities are not recorded, but no much larger clone differs from it by a single base.

The sequence was collected from a person between 18 and 59 years old who received the Ad26.COV2.S COVID-19 vaccine or a placebo. This specimen consisted of peripheral blood, obtained in a trial of Ad26.COV2.S vaccine versus placebo. The chain couples TRBV18 to TRBJ1-1, and TRBD1 matches 11 of the central bases. Read as DNA, the sequence is TGTGCCAGCTCACCAGGACAGGGGGCGAAGACTGAAGCTTTCTTT. This gives the protein CASSPGQGAKTEAFF.